A single sample gave rise to the 22 T cell receptor beta chains below, sequenced in a study of blood T cell repertoires in COVID-19. Sequencing was performed with immunoSEQ multiplex PCR; in TCRdb, only in-frame clones are kept and a portion is missing. Found here are approximately 260,000 clones, about 93% of them singletons; the top ten hold over 1.5%. The specimen was PBMCs or T cells enriched from blood (not recorded which). The receptor set was obtained from a woman younger than 35 who had recovered from COVID-19.

This clone was counted a single time. This chain connects TRBV19 to TRBJ2-2; a possible D gene is TRBD2 (5 bases). The V end lost 5 bases, the J end lost 5 bases, and 12 bases lay between the germline ends. From germline, CDR1 is LNHDA and CDR2 SQIVND (reference sequence). The CDR3 consists of 14 residues. As DNA, the CDR3 is TGTGCCAGTAGTCGAGGGCCGTGGACCGGGGAGCTGTTTTTT. Protein sequence: CASSRGPWTGELFF.

For this clone: Other DNA sequences in this sample translate to the same CDR3. The chain employs TRBV10-3 and TRBJ1-5, with D unclear. V lost 0 bases, J lost 1 base, and 7 bases lay in between. The CDR3 has 15 amino acids. The germline V gene encodes CDR1 ENHRY and CDR2 SYGVKD. CDR3 bases: TGTGCCATCAGTGAGTCTGGCCAGAGCAATCAGCCCCAGCATTTT. Protein: CAISESGQSNQPQHF.

The rearrangement uses TRBV5-1 and TRBJ1-1; no firm D call. The CDR3 runs to 13 residues. The ends were cut back, 4 bases at V and 1 base at J, with 8 bases in the middle. Germline-derived CDR1 and CDR2 are SGHRS and YFSETQ. In nucleotides, the CDR3 is TGCGCCAGCAGCCCGACACCGAACACTGAAGCTTTCTTT. This sequence encodes CASSPTPNTEAFF. Looking up the rest from reference TRBV5-1 and TRBJ1-1 gives the full variable domain: KAGVTQTPRYLIKTRGQQVTLSCSPISGHRSVSWYQQTPGQGLQFLFEYFSETQRNKGNFPGRFSGRQFSNSRSEMNVSTLELGDSALYLCASSPTPNTEAFFGQGTRLTVV.

The chain has TRBV11-2 and TRBJ1-5, with D hard to call. Deletions cut 3 bases from V and 11 bases from J, with 14 bases between. The CDR3 length is 13 residues. CDR1 and CDR2 from the germline V gene are SGHAT and FQNNGV. The CDR3 region is CASSFGEAGTQHF. The CDR3 region has the DNA TGTGCCAGCAGCTTCGGGGAGGCCGGGACCCAGCATTTT.

The chain joins TRBV11-3 to TRBJ1-2; TRBD1 might be the D (5 bases). The ends were cut back, 1 base at V and 4 bases at J, with 19 bases in the middle. Germline loops: CDR1 SGHNT, CDR2 YENEEA. The CDR3 extends over 17 amino acids. The DNA of the CDR3 is TGTGCCAGCAGCTTAGGTAGAGAAGGGGTAGGTGCCTATGGCTACACCTTC. Protein product: CASSLGREGVGAYGYTF.

The genes are TRBV7-9 and TRBJ1-2; D remains ambiguous. V was pared by 5 bases and J by 8 bases, with 15 bases between. The CDR3 extends over 13 amino acids. Germline CDR1 reads SEHNR; CDR2 reads FQNEAQ (reference sequence). CDR3 amino acids: CASSPPLEWGYTF. CDR3 coding DNA: TGTGCCAGCAGCCCCCCTCTGGAGTGGGGCTACACCTTC. Supplemented by reference TRBV7-9 and TRBJ1-2, the full variable domain reads DTGVSQNPRHKITKRGQNVTFRCDPISEHNRLYWYRQTLGQGPEFLTYFQNEAQLEKSRLLSDRFSAERPKGSFSTLEIQRTEQGDSAMYLCASSPPLEWGYTFGSGTRLTVV.

The genes are TRBV27 and TRBJ1-2; D is possibly TRBD1 (5 bases). The CDR3 is 13 residues long. CDR1 is MNHEY, CDR2 SMNVEV, per germline (reference sequence). The germline V and J ends were trimmed by 2 bases and 6 bases, with 10 bases remaining between them. The CDR3 region has the DNA TGTGCCAGCAGTTTAAACGGGGGAAATGGCTACACCTTC. It encodes CASSLNGGNGYTF.

This clone was found a few times. The V gene is TRBV10-1, the J gene TRBJ1-2, with a weak D call TRBD1 (6 bases). The CDR3 is 15 amino acids. Germline V gene data show CDR1 as WNHNN and CDR2 as SYGVQD (reference sequence). The V end lost 4 bases, the J end lost 4 bases, and 16 bases lay between the germline ends. Here the CDR3 reads CASSVPTGRGYGYTF. The CDR3 DNA is TGCGCCAGCAGTGTCCCCACAGGGAGGGGCTATGGCTACACCTTC.

The chain is built from TRBV9 and TRBJ1-2, with D unclear. V lost 3 bases and J lost 3, with 9 bases in between. The CDR3 consists of 13 residues. From germline, CDR1 is SGDLS and CDR2 YYNGEE. CDR3 nucleotide sequence: TGTGCCAGCAGCGCCGGGATCTACTATGGCTACACCTTC. It encodes CASSAGIYYGYTF. Together with reference TRBV9 and TRBJ1-2, the CDR3 gives the full variable domain: DSGVTQTPKHLITATGQRVTLRCSPRSGDLSVYWYQQSLDQGLQFLIQYYNGEERAKGNILERFSAQQFPDLHSELNLSSLELGDSALYFCASSAGIYYGYTFGSGTRLTVV.

V usage is TRBV5-4 and J usage is TRBJ1-1, with D possibly TRBD1 on 6 matching bases. The CDR3 is 14 residues long. Germline V gives CDR1 SGHNT, CDR2 YYREEE (reference sequence). V lost 0 bases and J 4 bases, leaving 10 bases between the germline ends. CDR3 sequence (DNA): TGTGCCAGCAGCTTGGTTCAGGGGACCACTGAAGCTTTCTTT. It encodes CASSLVQGTTEAFF.

The chain couples TRBV28 to TRBJ2-2; 10 nucleotides match TRBD1. The CDR3 covers 17 residues. Trimming cost V 3 bases and J 1 base; bases outside gene matches: 5. Germline CDR1 is MDHEN and CDR2 is SYDVKM. Written as DNA, the CDR3 is TGTGCCAGCAGTTTTGACAGGGGGCTCGGGAACACCGGGGAGCTGTTTTTT. It translates to CASSFDRGLGNTGELFF.

The table lists this clone with a count of one. The V call is TRBV7-2, the J call TRBJ2-5, with a weak D call TRBD2 (5 bases). Deletions cut 1 base from V and 6 bases from J, with 15 bases between. The CDR3 covers 15 residues. Germline V lookup: CDR1 SGHTA, CDR2 FQGNSA. Here the CDR3 reads CASSLDGGGAKTQYF. DNA for the CDR3: TGTGCCAGCAGCTTAGATGGCGGAGGCGCGAAGACCCAGTACTTC.

The chain combines TRBV5-6 with TRBJ1-2; D unclear. Germline CDR1 and CDR2: SGHDT and YYEEEE. This CDR3 is built from 12 residues. The V end was cut by 3 bases, the J end by 6 bases, with 9 bases between. The CDR3 region is CASSSGGNGYTF. The CDR3 nucleotides read TGTGCCAGCAGCTCCGGAGGCAATGGCTACACCTTC.

The V gene is TRBV28, the J gene TRBJ2-2; 7 bases align to TRBD1. CDR3 length equals 14 residues. Germline V lookup: CDR1 MDHEN, CDR2 SYDVKM. V gave up 4 bases and J gave up 6 bases; unmatched junction bases: 5. The CDR3, as DNA: TGTGCCAGCAGTTCCACAGGGGACGCCGGGGAGCTGTTTTTT. It translates to CASSSTGDAGELFF. Full variable domain (rest looked up from reference TRBV28 and TRBJ2-2): DVKVTQSSRYLVKRTGEKVFLECVQDMDHENMFWYRQDPGLGLRLIYFSYDVKMKEKGDIPEGYSVSREKKERFSLILESASTNQTSMYLCASSSTGDAGELFFGEGSRLTVL.

This clone appeared a single time. This sequence joins TRBV7-2 and TRBJ1-2; no clear D. Germline V CDR1 and CDR2: SGHTA, FQGNSA. CDR3 size: 14 residues. Deletions cut 0 bases from V and 4 bases from J, with 9 bases between. The CDR3: CASSLAAESYGYTF. The CDR3 nucleotides are TGTGCCAGCAGCTTAGCCGCGGAATCCTATGGCTACACCTTC. Variable domain in full (rest from reference TRBV7-2 and TRBJ1-2): GAGVSQSPSNKVTEKGKDVELRCDPISGHTALYWYRQSLGQGLEFLIYFQGNSAPDKSGLPSDRFSAERTGGSVSTLTIQRTQQEDSAVYLCASSLAAESYGYTFGSGTRLTVV.

The chain carries TRBV11-2 and TRBJ1-5; 7 bases agree with TRBD1. The V and J ends lost 6 bases and 2 bases, in that order; junction bases with no gene match: 7. The length of the CDR3 is 15 residues. CDR1 and CDR2 from the germline V gene are SGHAT and FQNNGV. The CDR3, as DNA: TGTGCCAGCAGTTTTAACAGGGGTGGCAATCAGCCCCAGCATTTT. Its translation is CASSFNRGGNQPQHF.

This clone came up once. J is TRBJ2-2 and V is TRBV7-6; 9 bases fit TRBD1. Germline V gene data show CDR1 as SGHVS and CDR2 as FNYEAQ. The CDR3 is 15 residues long. The V gene end was trimmed by 4 bases and the J gene end by 4 bases; junction bases not matched to a gene: 4. The CDR3 DNA is TGTGCCAGCAGCTCTGGGACAGGGAGCACCGGGGAGCTGTTTTTT. Translating gives CASSSGTGSTGELFF.

The rearrangement uses TRBV18 and TRBJ2-7, with D hard to call. V was cut by 6 bases and J by 0 bases, with 9 bases left in between. In germline, CDR1 is KGHSH, CDR2 LQKENI. This CDR3 region has 13 residues. The DNA for the CDR3 is TGTGCCAGCTCCCAGGCAGACTCCTACGAGCAGTACTTC. This sequence encodes CASSQADSYEQYF.

This clone was counted a single time. J is TRBJ1-1 and V is TRBV6-5; D may be TRBD1 (5 bases). CDR1 is MNHEY, CDR2 SVGAGI, per germline. V dropped 2 bases and J dropped 2 bases, with 9 bases sitting between them. The CDR3 sequence is 14 residues long. CDR3 in amino acids: CASSYTGVNTEAFF. In nucleotides, the CDR3 is TGTGCCAGCAGTTACACAGGAGTTAACACTGAAGCTTTCTTT.

This chain links TRBV15 with TRBJ1-1; D perhaps matches TRBD1 (5 bases). Per germline, CDR1 LNHNV and CDR2 YYDKDF (reference sequence). The CDR3 has 12 amino acids. Trimming stripped 1 base from V and 10 bases from J, with 10 bases between. CDR3 DNA sequence: TGTGCCACCAGCAGAGTGGGGGGTAGAGCTTTCTTT. The encoded protein is CATSRVGGRAFF.

This sequence joins TRBV24-1 and TRBJ2-1, with D hard to call. Per germline, CDR1 KGHDR and CDR2 SFDVKD. Trimming shortened V by 4 bases and J by 6 bases, and 6 bases separated the two germline ends. The CDR3 consists of 12 residues. CDR3 region: CATSDPLNEQFF. As DNA, the CDR3 is TGTGCCACCAGTGACCCCCTCAATGAGCAGTTCTTC.

The rearrangement links TRBV12-5 to TRBJ1-6, with D hard to call. Per germline, CDR1 LGHNT and CDR2 FRNRAP. Trimming left V 2 bases short and J 8 bases short, with 7 bases between. The CDR3 is made up of 13 amino acids. The CDR3 DNA is TGTGCTAGTGGTTTGACTATGGATTCACCCCTCCACTTT. This sequence encodes CASGLTMDSPLHF.